This T cell receptor (beta chain) came from a study of blood T cells in healthy people across ages. The donors, healthy Caucasians from Russia, were aged roughly 6 to 90. No fewer than 5.5 micrograms of total RNA were isolated from every sample. Study-wide results and caveats: Among T cells, TCR beta diversity per million cells dropped roughly linearly as age rose. Since the PBMCs were unsorted, naive and antigen-experienced cells could not be conclusively compared.

From germline, CDR1 is MNHEY and CDR2 SVGAGI. This CDR3 has 15 residues. The junction had 13 bases not matched to a gene; V was cut back by 5 bases and J by 11 bases. Next came a second PCR, run for about 7 to 12 cycles, which used a sample-barcoded 5' primer along with a J-beta primer mix. TCRdb re-analysed the 5' RACE reads in MiXCR, keeping a single row per CDR3 protein. The table lists approximately 880,000 distinct CDR3 sequences, under 50% of them singletons. Points on this clonotype: Antigen specificity is unknown.

The receptor comes from a young man in good health. The chain carries TRBV6-5 and TRBJ2-5; 11 bases match TRBD1. The sequencing sample was made of blood. CDR3 coding DNA: TGTGCCAGCAGTACTGGACAGGGGGCATACAATGAGCAGTACTTC. This codes for CASSTGQGAYNEQYF.